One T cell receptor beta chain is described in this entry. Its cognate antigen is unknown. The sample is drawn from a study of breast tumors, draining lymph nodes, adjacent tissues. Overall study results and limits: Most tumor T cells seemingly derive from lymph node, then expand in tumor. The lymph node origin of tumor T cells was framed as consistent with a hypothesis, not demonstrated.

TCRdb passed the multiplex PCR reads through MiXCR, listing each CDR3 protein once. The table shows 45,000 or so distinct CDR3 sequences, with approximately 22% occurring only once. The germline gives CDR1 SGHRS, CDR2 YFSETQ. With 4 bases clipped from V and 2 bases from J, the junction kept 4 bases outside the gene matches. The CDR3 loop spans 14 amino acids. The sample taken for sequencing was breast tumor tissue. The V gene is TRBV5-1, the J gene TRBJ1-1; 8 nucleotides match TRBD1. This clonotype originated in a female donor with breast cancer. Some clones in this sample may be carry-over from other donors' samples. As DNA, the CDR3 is TGCGCCAGCAGCCCCAGGGGGCTTAACACTGAAGCTTTCTTT. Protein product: CASSPRGLNTEAFF.